The 2 T cell receptor beta chains listed next were all sequenced from one sample in a study of blood T cell repertoires in COVID-19 (dated by TCRdb to the early 2020s). Libraries were prepared through the immunoSEQ multiplex PCR assay. The immuneACCESS repertoire file appears here via TCRdb, limited to in-frame rearrangements. These files lack a portion of the clones; in checked studies, under half of the deficit traces to unresolved V genes, and the cause of the others is not known. This sample gives about 120,000 clones in total; about 79% of them show up just once. The ten largest account for 3% to 4.5% of the sample. Sequenced: peripheral blood. The receptors were gathered from a woman of 80 years or more with acute or convalescent COVID-19.

The rearrangement uses TRBV5-6 and TRBJ2-5; tentative D call: TRBD1 (6 bases). V was trimmed by 1 base and J by 0 bases, leaving 7 bases between them. The CDR3 runs 14 residues. CDR1 SGHDT and CDR2 YYEEEE come from the germline V gene. The CDR3 sequence: CASSLQGHQETQYF. Here the CDR3 DNA reads TGTGCCAGCAGCTTGCAGGGGCACCAAGAGACCCAGTACTTC.

This clone has only a few counts. This chain joins TRBV4-3 and TRBJ1-2, with 10 bases identical to TRBD1. CDR1 and CDR2 (germline): LGHNA, YSLEER. This CDR3 comprises 15 residues. V dropped 6 bases and J dropped 5; count of bases not matched to a gene: 9. In nucleotides, the CDR3 is TGCGCCAGCAGTCCCTCCCTGGACAGGGGGTATGGCTACACCTTC. Its translation: CASSPSLDRGYGYTF.